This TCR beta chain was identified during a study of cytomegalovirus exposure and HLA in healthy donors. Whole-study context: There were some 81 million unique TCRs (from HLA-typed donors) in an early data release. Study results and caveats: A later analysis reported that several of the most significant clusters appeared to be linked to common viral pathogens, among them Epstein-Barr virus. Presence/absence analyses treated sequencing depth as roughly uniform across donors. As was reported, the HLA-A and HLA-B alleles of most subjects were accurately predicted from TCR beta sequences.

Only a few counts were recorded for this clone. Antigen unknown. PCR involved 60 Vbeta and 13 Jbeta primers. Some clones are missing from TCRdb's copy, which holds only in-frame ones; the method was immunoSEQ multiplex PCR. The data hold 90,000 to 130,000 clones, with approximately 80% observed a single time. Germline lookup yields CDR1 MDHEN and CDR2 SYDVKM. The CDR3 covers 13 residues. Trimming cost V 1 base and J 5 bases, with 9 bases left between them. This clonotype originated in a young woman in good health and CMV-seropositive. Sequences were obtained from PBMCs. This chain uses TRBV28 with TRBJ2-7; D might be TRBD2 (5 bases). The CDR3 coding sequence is TGTGCCAGCAGTTTATTTGAGGGAAACGAGCAGTACTTC. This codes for CASSLFEGNEQYF. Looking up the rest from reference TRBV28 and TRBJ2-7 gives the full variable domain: DVKVTQSSRYLVKRTGEKVFLECVQDMDHENMFWYRQDPGLGLRLIYFSYDVKMKEKGDIPEGYSVSREKKERFSLILESASTNQTSMYLCASSLFEGNEQYFGPGTRLTVT.